This TCR beta chain stems from a study of immune characterization of retroperitoneal liposarcoma. TCRdb re-called the PCR reads with MiXCR, one entry per CDR3 protein. The sample lists roughly 10,000 distinct CDR3 sequences, 25% to 30% occurring once. In its sample, this clonotype was seen many times. Trimming pared 3 bases from V and 10 bases from J, leaving 10 bases between. CDR3 size: 12 residues. The sequence derives from a male donor with retroperitoneal liposarcoma. The sample comprised tumor tissue. V usage is TRBV12-3 or TRBV12-4 and J usage is TRBJ2-1; D gene unclear. DNA of the CDR3: TGTGCCAGCAGTTTTATCCTACAAGAGCAGTTCTTC. Its translation is CASSFILQEQFF.